The 15 T cell receptor beta chains reported below all come from one sample, sequenced in a study of CXCR3-negative and CXCR3-positive naive CD8 T cells. Whole-study findings and limits: Naive CXCR3-positive cells had TRB CDR3s more hydrophobic than those of CXCR3-negative naive cells.

Antigen specificity for these receptors is unknown. Each TRB cDNA library was prepared by 5' RACE (with UMI labels). TCRdb re-called the 5' RACE reads and gives one entry per CDR3 protein, without DNA. Here the sample table reports a few thousand distinct CDR3 sequences. The material sequenced was naive CXCR3+ CD8+ T cells from blood. As to subset: CD45RO-CCR7+CD27+CD95- naive CD8+ T cells expressing CXCR3 (TNR3+). These receptors originate from a human donor in good health. Some clones in this sample may be carry-over from other donors' samples.

This clonotype is medium-sized by frequency. The genes are TRBV14 and TRBJ2-1; TCRdb outputs TRBD1, but without DNA this stays unchecked. The CDR3 consists of 19 residues. Germline V gene sequence: CDR1 SGHDN, CDR2 FVKESK. CDR3: CASSPSQEIRQGPYNEQFF.

The CDR3 protein is CASRLSWVNEQFF. The chain uses TRBV6-2 or TRBV6-3 and TRBJ2-1. The CDR3 loop spans 13 amino acids. Germline assignment: CDR1 MNHEY and CDR2 SVGEGT.

V and J are TRBV20-1 and TRBJ2-7; checking the TCRdb D call of TRBD1 is not possible without DNA. Germline CDR1 is DFQATT and CDR2 is SNEGSKA (reference sequence). CDR3 size: 15 residues. CDR3 loop: CSASGPRTGGYEQYF.

V usage is TRBV29-1 and J usage is TRBJ2-1. Per germline, CDR1 SQVTM and CDR2 ANQGSEA. This CDR3 is 11 amino acids long. The chain's CDR3 is CSVEDNNEQFF.

The chain is built from TRBV29-1 and TRBJ1-2. The germline gives CDR1 SQVTM, CDR2 ANQGSEA. CDR3 length: 13 residues. The CDR3 spells CSVELSAMDGYTF.

This chain connects TRBV6-5 to TRBJ1-5; TCRdb's D gene call, TRBD1, goes unchecked for lack of DNA. The CDR3 totals 13 residues. Germline CDR1 is MNHEY and CDR2 is SVGAGI. Here the CDR3 reads CASSFGAVQPQHF.

V gene TRBV7-2 combines with J gene TRBJ2-7; the TCRdb D gene call, TRBD1, has no DNA to confirm it. The CDR3 is 17 amino acids. Germline loops: CDR1 SGHTA, CDR2 FQGNSA. The CDR3 protein is CASSLHGAGDRGYEQYF.

J is TRBJ1-1 and V is TRBV29-1; with no DNA, the TCRdb D assignment of TRBD1 cannot be verified. The germline gives CDR1 SQVTM, CDR2 ANQGSEA. This CDR3 region has 15 residues. CDR3 region: CSVGESTFHMGEAFF.

Considering frequency, this clonotype is medium-sized (0.01 to 0.1%). V is TRBV20-1 and J is TRBJ2-7; there is no DNA to check the TCRdb D call of TRBD1. Germline V gene sequence: CDR1 DFQATT, CDR2 SNEGSKA (reference sequence). This CDR3 region has 15 residues. CDR3 in amino acids: CSARDRGQSSYEQYF.

CDR3 in amino acids: CSAREGGPYEQYF. The genes are TRBV20-1 and TRBJ2-7; lacking DNA, the TRBD2 call made by TCRdb goes unchecked. This CDR3 contains 13 residues. CDR1 is DFQATT and CDR2 is SNEGSKA in the germline V gene (reference sequence).

Judged by frequency, this clonotype is medium-sized. The genes are TRBV7-9 and TRBJ1-2. This CDR3 has 15 amino acids. CDR1 and CDR2 from the germline V gene are SEHNR and FQNEAQ (reference sequence). The CDR3 here is CASSLVLDPDYGYTF.

The CDR3 reads CASSPGTSVSDTQYF. V is TRBV6-2 or TRBV6-3 and J is TRBJ2-3; absent DNA, TCRdb's TRBD2 call cannot be checked. The CDR3 totals 15 residues. Germline CDR1 and CDR2: MNHEY and SVGEGT.

Judged by frequency, this clonotype is medium-sized. This chain joins TRBV29-1 and TRBJ2-2; there is no DNA to check the TCRdb D call of TRBD1. Germline values: CDR1 SQVTM, CDR2 ANQGSEA. This CDR3 is built from 14 residues. The chain's CDR3 is CSGTPDQNTGELFF.

In terms of frequency, this clonotype is medium-sized. The CDR3 here is CASSPSGTGFEAFF. The chain combines TRBV27 with TRBJ1-1; TCRdb's D gene call, TRBD1, goes unchecked for lack of DNA. The germline V gene has CDR1 MNHEY and CDR2 SMNVEV (reference sequence). CDR3 length: 14 amino acids.

The CDR3 reads CASSSGTGVNIQYF. The chain links TRBV5-1 to TRBJ2-4; without DNA, the TCRdb call of TRBD1 cannot be checked. Germline-derived CDR1 and CDR2 are SGHRS and YFSETQ. This CDR3 spans 14 amino acids.